The source of this T cell receptor beta chain is a study of identical twins. In every case, the donor was a healthy Caucasian. A single record per CDR3 protein comes from TCRdb applying MiXCR to the 5' RACE reads. The sample carries 400,000 to 500,000 distinct CDR3 sequences, approximately 17% recorded once. V was clipped by 4 bases and J by 4 bases, with 24 bases between them. This CDR3 region has 18 residues. The germline V gene has CDR1 SGHRS and CDR2 YFSETQ. This clonotype came up many times. Sequenced input: naive T cells sorted from blood. The chain has TRBV5-1 and TRBJ2-1; a weak D match, TRBD1 (6 bases). The sequence was obtained from a man between 50 and 59 years old in good health. The CDR3 DNA is TGCGCCAGCAGCCCCAAACCTACAGGGTTGGGAATTTACAATGAGCAGTTCTTC. This translates into CASSPKPTGLGIYNEQFF.